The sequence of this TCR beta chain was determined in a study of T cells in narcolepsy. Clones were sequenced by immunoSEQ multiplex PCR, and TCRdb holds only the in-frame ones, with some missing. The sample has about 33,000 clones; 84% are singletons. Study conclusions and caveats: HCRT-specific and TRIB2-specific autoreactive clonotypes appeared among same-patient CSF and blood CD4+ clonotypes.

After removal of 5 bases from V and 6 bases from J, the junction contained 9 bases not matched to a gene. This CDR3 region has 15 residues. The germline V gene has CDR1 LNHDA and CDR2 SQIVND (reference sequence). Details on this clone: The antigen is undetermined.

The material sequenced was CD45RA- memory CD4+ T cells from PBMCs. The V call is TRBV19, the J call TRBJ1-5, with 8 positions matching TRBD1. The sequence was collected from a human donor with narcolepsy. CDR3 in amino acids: CASSWEQGAVQPQHF. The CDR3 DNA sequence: TGTGCCAGTAGTTGGGAGCAGGGGGCGGTTCAGCCCCAGCATTTT.